This T cell receptor beta chain appears in the sequencing data of a study of blood T cell repertoires in COVID-19. Turning to the study itself: PBMCs, B-cell-depleted T cells, or T cells provided the cDNA or gDNA that made up the material.

Authors' analysis steps: The assay estimated nucleated cells by amplifying reference gene primers. The method was immunoSEQ multiplex PCR; TCRdb's version includes in-frame clones alone and lacks a portion of them. That table gives V, J and clone size, and the DNA gave D and trimming. The sample comprises a few hundred thousand clones, 90% of which are singletons, and approximately 4% rests with the top ten. The specimen was PBMCs or T cells enriched from blood (not recorded which). This sequence originates from a woman aged 18-35 years with acute COVID-19.

CDR3 DNA: TGCGCCAGCGGGGGAAGACAGGGTAACGGGGAGCTGTTTTTT. It codes for CASGGRQGNGELFF. The chain carries TRBV5-1 and TRBJ2-2; 7 bases fit TRBD1. V dropped 7 bases and J dropped 7; count of bases not matched to a gene: 10. Germline assignment: CDR1 SGHRS and CDR2 YFSETQ. The CDR3 loop spans 14 amino acids.